This TCR beta chain is drawn from a study of blood T cell repertoires in COVID-19. TCRdb keeps only in-frame clones here, not all; method: immunoSEQ multiplex PCR. Of about 270,000 clones listed, around 83% were seen once; the top ten hold 4.5% to 6.5%. The clonotype was recovered from an elderly man with acute or convalescent COVID-19. The sequenced sample was peripheral blood.

The CDR3 spells CASNLLQSGQPQHF. DNA of the CDR3: TGTGCCAGCAACTTACTACAAAGTGGGCAGCCCCAGCATTTT. The chain uses TRBV6-5 and TRBJ1-5; no firm D call. The germline V and J ends were trimmed by 7 bases and 7 bases, with 17 bases remaining between them. CDR3 length equals 14 residues. CDR1 MNHEY and CDR2 SVGAGI come from the germline V gene.